Presented here are 3 T cell receptor beta chains from one specimen sequenced in a study of blood T cell repertoires in COVID-19. The assay was immunoSEQ multiplex PCR, and TCRdb's table has in-frame clones only and misses some. The data contain about 16,000 clones, 88% of them singletons. The source material was peripheral blood. The source is a human donor in a cohort sampled during active COVID-19.

This sequence joins TRBV6-5 and TRBJ2-1, with a tentative D call TRBD2 (7 bases). The germline V gene encodes CDR1 MNHEY and CDR2 SVGAGI. CDR3 length equals 16 residues. Trimming removed 2 bases at V and 6 bases at J, with 17 bases between. CDR3 loop: CASSYGGGLRGNEQFF. DNA for the CDR3: TGTGCCAGCAGTTACGGCGGGGGCCTAAGGGGCAATGAGCAGTTCTTC.

The rearrangement links TRBV12-5 to TRBJ2-7; 7 positions agree with TRBD1. Germline V gene sequence: CDR1 LGHNT, CDR2 FRNRAP. The CDR3 covers 16 residues. J gave up 4 bases and V 6 bases, and 15 bases lay outside the gene matches. DNA of the CDR3: TGTGCTAGTGGCCGAGGGACAGCCATAGGGGGATACGAGCAGTACTTC. It is translated as CASGRGTAIGGYEQYF.

The rearrangement links TRBV5-8 to TRBJ1-2; D gene unclear. Trimming removed 2 bases from V and 7 bases from J, with 12 bases in between. CDR1 SGHTS and CDR2 YDEGEE come from the germline V gene. The CDR3 length is 13 residues. In DNA, the CDR3 is TGTGCCAGCAGCTTTGCGGGCTCGACTGGCTACACCTTC. Its protein is CASSFAGSTGYTF.